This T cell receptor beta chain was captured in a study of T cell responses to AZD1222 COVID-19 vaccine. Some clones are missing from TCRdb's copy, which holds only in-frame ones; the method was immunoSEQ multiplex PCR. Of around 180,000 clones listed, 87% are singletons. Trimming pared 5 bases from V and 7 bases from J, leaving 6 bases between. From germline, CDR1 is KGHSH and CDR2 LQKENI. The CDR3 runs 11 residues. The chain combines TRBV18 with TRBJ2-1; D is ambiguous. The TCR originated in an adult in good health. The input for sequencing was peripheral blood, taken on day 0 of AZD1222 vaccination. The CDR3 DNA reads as TGTGCCAGCTCAATTGGGAATGAGCAGTTCTTC. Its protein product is CASSIGNEQFF.